Listed here are 31 T cell receptor beta chains from one sample, sequenced in a study of T-cell reconstitution after alpha-beta-depleted transplantation in children. This sample's TCRbeta library carried unique molecular identifier barcodes. TCRdb re-called the PCR reads with MiXCR, one entry per CDR3 protein. The sample consists of approximately 500,000 distinct CDR3 sequences, 10% to 13% of them appearing once. The sample in question was PBMCs, obtained before TCRalphabeta/CD19-depleted stem cell transplant. The receptors originated from a child aged 2 to 10 with inherited bone marrow failure, due to receive a stem cell transplant.

Ten or more counts support this clonotype. V usage is TRBV29-1 and J usage is TRBJ2-3, with D maybe TRBD2 (6 bases). The CDR3 totals 14 residues. Deletions cut 4 bases from V and 5 bases from J, with 16 bases between. Looked up from germline, CDR1 is SQVTM and CDR2 is ANQGSEA. The CDR3 region has the DNA TGCAGCGTTGTGGGGAGACTAGAGGGAGATACGCAGTATTTT. Translation: CSVVGRLEGDTQYF.

This clonotype was observed many times. The V and J genes are TRBV5-1 and TRBJ2-3, with D perhaps TRBD1 (6 bases). The ends were cut back, 2 bases at V and 1 base at J, with 11 bases in the middle. In germline, CDR1 is SGHRS, CDR2 YFSETQ. This CDR3 comprises 15 residues. For the CDR3, the DNA is TGCGCCAGCAGCTTTCCGACAGGTGGCACAGATACGCAGTATTTT. Amino acid sequence: CASSFPTGGTDTQYF.

This clonotype was counted at least ten times. The chain joins TRBV3-1 to TRBJ2-5; D perhaps matches TRBD2 (5 bases). The CDR3 runs to 13 residues. Deletions cut 6 bases from V and 0 bases from J, with 8 bases between. CDR1 and CDR2 from the germline V gene are LGHDT and YNNKEL (reference sequence). The CDR3 protein is CASRGDYQETQYF. CDR3 in DNA: TGTGCCAGCAGGGGAGACTACCAAGAGACCCAGTACTTC.

J is TRBJ2-6 and V is TRBV29-1, with 11 bases identical to TRBD1. This CDR3 spans 16 amino acids. Losses at the gene ends were 3 bases for V and 4 bases for J; bases not matched to a gene: 5. CDR1 is SQVTM, CDR2 ANQGSEA, per germline. CDR3 DNA: TGCAGCGTTGAGGGACAGGGGGTGGCCGGGGCCAACGTCCTGACTTTC. The encoded protein is CSVEGQGVAGANVLTF.

The V gene is TRBV6-5, the J gene TRBJ2-1; the D is unclear. Trimming pared 4 bases from V and 3 bases from J, leaving 7 bases between. Germline-derived CDR1 and CDR2 are MNHEY and SVGAGI. There are 13 residues in the CDR3. CDR3 in amino acids: CASSSYNYNEQFF. The CDR3 DNA reads TGTGCCAGCAGTTCATATAACTACAATGAGCAGTTCTTC.

The chain combines TRBV29-1 with TRBJ2-3; 7 positions agree with TRBD2. This CDR3 comprises 13 residues. Trimming took 3 bases from V and 5 from J; bases not matched to a gene: 5. Germline CDR1 and CDR2: SQVTM and ANQGSEA. The CDR3 sequence: CSVDAGEGDTQYF. Here the CDR3 DNA reads TGCAGCGTTGACGCGGGAGAGGGAGATACGCAGTATTTT.

This clonotype has a count of ten or more. The chain employs TRBV7-2 and TRBJ2-7, with D unclear. Germline loops: CDR1 SGHTA, CDR2 FQGNSA. Trimming shortened V by 0 bases and J by 4 bases, and 13 bases separated the two germline ends. This CDR3 has 15 amino acids. The CDR3 DNA follows: TGTGCCAGCAGCTTAGCTCGACTGACTGCGTACGAGCAGTACTTC. Translating gives CASSLARLTAYEQYF.

In its sample, this clonotype was seen many times. V and J are TRBV27 and TRBJ2-7, with 10 bases identical to TRBD1. CDR1 is MNHEY and CDR2 is SMNVEV in the germline V gene (reference sequence). The CDR3 consists of 14 residues. J lost 7 bases, V lost 6 bases, and 9 bases had no gene match. As DNA, the CDR3 is TGTGCCAGCAGGAGCGGGACGGACAGGGGGGAGCAGTACTTC. It translates to CASRSGTDRGEQYF.

Many counts were recorded for this clonotype. The chain is built from TRBV7-2 and TRBJ2-3, with 8 bases fitting TRBD2. This CDR3 is built from 16 residues. The germline V gene has CDR1 SGHTA and CDR2 FQGNSA. With V trimmed by 0 bases and J by 7 bases, 9 bases remained unmatched. Written as DNA, the CDR3 is TGTGCCAGCAGCTTAGCGGGGGCGGGAGGTCGGAATACGCAGTATTTT. Its protein product is CASSLAGAGGRNTQYF. The full variable domain, its missing parts supplied by reference TRBV7-2 and TRBJ2-3, is GAGVSQSPSNKVTEKGKDVELRCDPISGHTALYWYRQSLGQGLEFLIYFQGNSAPDKSGLPSDRFSAERTGGSVSTLTIQRTQQEDSAVYLCASSLAGAGGRNTQYFGPGTRLTVL.

The rearrangement links TRBV18 to TRBJ2-6, with D possibly matching TRBD1 (6 bases). The CDR3 length is 16 residues. The V gene's germline CDR1 is KGHSH and CDR2 LQKENI. The ends were cut back, 6 bases at V and 4 bases at J, with 16 bases in the middle. For the CDR3, the DNA is TGTGCCAGCTCCCCCCTAACAGGGCAAGGGGCCAACGTCCTGACTTTC. Protein sequence: CASSPLTGQGANVLTF.

This clonotype was counted at least ten times. This chain joins TRBV5-1 and TRBJ2-3; no definite D call. Trimming stripped 2 bases from V and 2 bases from J, with 12 bases between. In germline, CDR1 is SGHRS, CDR2 YFSETQ. The CDR3 is made up of 15 amino acids. The CDR3 is CASSFRHPFTDTQYF. CDR3 in DNA: TGCGCCAGCAGCTTTCGCCACCCTTTCACAGATACGCAGTATTTT.

This clonotype occurred a few times. The J gene is TRBJ2-5, the V gene TRBV20-1, with 7 bases that match TRBD2. The germline gives CDR1 DFQATT, CDR2 SNEGSKA (reference sequence). The junction had 4 bases not matched to a gene; V was cut back by 0 bases and J by 3 bases. This CDR3 contains 14 residues. The CDR3 protein is CSAREASGKETQYF. The CDR3 region has the DNA TGCAGTGCTAGAGAGGCTAGCGGTAAAGAGACCCAGTACTTC.

This clonotype came up many times. This CDR3 reads CASSWGEGEQFF. The CDR3 DNA reads as TGTGCCAGCAGCTGGGGGGAAGGTGAGCAGTTCTTC. The V gene is TRBV7-9, the J gene TRBJ2-1, with D possibly matching TRBD2 (6 bases). CDR3 length equals 12 residues. V lost 4 bases to trimming and J lost 9 bases, with 10 bases between them. Germline lookup yields CDR1 SEHNR and CDR2 FQNEAQ (reference sequence).

This clonotype appeared a few times. This chain joins TRBV6-2 or TRBV6-3 and TRBJ2-7; D gene unclear. CDR3 length equals 15 residues. Germline V CDR1 and CDR2: MNHEY, SVGEGT. V lost 4 bases to trimming and J lost 3 bases, with 16 bases between them. CDR3 protein: CASSSMRTRRYEQYF. Written as DNA, the CDR3 is TGTGCCAGCAGTTCGATGAGGACCAGACGCTACGAGCAGTACTTC.

This clonotype was recorded at least ten times. The rearrangement links TRBV20-1 to TRBJ2-3; no clear D. This CDR3 has 14 residues. CDR1 is DFQATT and CDR2 is SNEGSKA in the germline V gene (reference sequence). V was shortened by 3 bases and J by 0 bases, with 10 bases between the two germline ends. This CDR3 reads CSASRALSTDTQYF. For the CDR3, the DNA is TGCAGTGCTAGTCGAGCTCTTAGCACAGATACGCAGTATTTT.

This clonotype was found once. A much larger clone sits a single nucleotide away, making a read error possible. The gene calls are TRBV7-2 and TRBJ2-5; the D is unclear. The CDR3 covers 12 residues. Germline CDR1 reads SGHTA; CDR2 reads FQGNSA. Trimming took 7 bases from V and 2 from J, leaving 8 bases between them. This CDR3 reads CASIYGQETQYF. The CDR3 nucleotides read TGTGCCAGCATCTACGGACAAGAGACCCAGTACTTC.

In its sample, this clonotype was seen many times. The gene calls are TRBV2 and TRBJ2-2; D remains ambiguous. This CDR3 is built from 12 residues. The germline CDR1 and CDR2 sequences are SNHLY and FYNNEI. V lost 3 bases, J lost 5 bases, and 4 bases lay in between. The CDR3 DNA reads TGTGCCAGCAGTGATTATACCGGGGAGCTGTTTTTT. Its translation: CASSDYTGELFF.

The rearrangement uses TRBV27 and TRBJ1-2; D uncertain. This CDR3 is built from 16 residues. Germline CDR1 and CDR2: MNHEY and SMNVEV (reference sequence). V lost 0 bases and J lost 6, with 17 bases in between. The CDR3 spells CASSLSETPGLHGYTF. In DNA, the CDR3 is TGTGCCAGCAGTTTATCGGAGACCCCGGGGTTACATGGCTACACCTTC.

This clonotype was seen at least ten times. The rearrangement links TRBV6-2 or TRBV6-3 to TRBJ2-4, with a weak D call TRBD1 (5 bases). The germline gives CDR1 MNHEY, CDR2 SVGEGT. This CDR3 contains 13 residues. V was shortened by 4 bases and J by 7 bases, with 11 bases between the two germline ends. DNA for the CDR3: TGTGCCAGCAGTTTTGGGGCCCGGAACATTCAGTACTTC. Its translation: CASSFGARNIQYF.

This clonotype appeared many times. V gene TRBV27 combines with J gene TRBJ2-1; possibly TRBD2 for D (5 bases). The V end was cut by 8 bases, the J end by 7 bases, with 15 bases between. The CDR3 consists of 13 residues. Germline CDR1 reads MNHEY; CDR2 reads SMNVEV (reference sequence). CDR3 sequence (DNA): TGTGCCAGCGCCTGGACTCCGGGTAATGAGCAGTTCTTC. Its protein product is CASAWTPGNEQFF.

In its sample, this clonotype was seen many times. This chain joins TRBV3-1 and TRBJ2-7, with D possibly being TRBD1 (5 bases). This CDR3 spans 16 amino acids. Germline-derived CDR1 and CDR2 are LGHDT and YNNKEL (reference sequence). V gave up 1 base and J gave up 4 bases, with 17 bases separating them. The DNA of the CDR3 is TGTGCCAGCAGCCAAGTTATGGCAGGGAAAGGATACGAGCAGTACTTC. Its protein is CASSQVMAGKGYEQYF.

This clonotype was detected only a few times. The chain couples TRBV20-1 to TRBJ2-3, with 8 bases identical to TRBD2. J was trimmed by 4 bases and V by 3 bases; bases with no gene match: 6. Germline CDR1 reads DFQATT; CDR2 reads SNEGSKA (reference sequence). CDR3 length: 14 residues. Here the CDR3 DNA reads TGCAGTGCTAGCCCGCACGGGAGGGCAGATACGCAGTATTTT. It yields the protein CSASPHGRADTQYF.

Ten or more counts support this clonotype. The J gene is TRBJ2-1, the V gene TRBV20-1, with 7 bases that match TRBD2. Trimming removed 5 bases from V and 4 bases from J; junction bases left unmatched: 8. The CDR3 is 14 residues long. Germline CDR1 DFQATT, CDR2 SNEGSKA (reference sequence). CDR3 nucleotide sequence: TGCAGTGCTGCGGCGGGAGCCAAATACAATGAGCAGTTCTTC. It specifies CSAAAGAKYNEQFF.

This clonotype was seen at least ten times. The rearrangement links TRBV7-9 to TRBJ2-7; D is uncertain. The CDR3 spans 12 residues. Trimming stripped 4 bases from V and 4 bases from J, with 8 bases between. CDR1 and CDR2 (germline): SEHNR, FQNEAQ (reference sequence). CDR3 in amino acids: CASSSIGYEQYF. CDR3 in DNA: TGTGCCAGCAGCTCTATAGGGTACGAGCAGTACTTC.

The table lists this clonotype with many counts. This chain links TRBV6-6 with TRBJ2-3, with D tentatively TRBD2 (5 bases). Germline V gives CDR1 MNHNY, CDR2 SVGAGI (reference sequence). This CDR3 region has 13 residues. V was shortened by 8 bases and J by 7 bases, with 16 bases between the two germline ends. The CDR3 bases are TGTGCCAGCGAGGGTCAGGAGTCAAATACGCAGTATTTT. It encodes CASEGQESNTQYF.

The sample holds a few counts of this clonotype. This chain uses TRBV7-9 with TRBJ1-2; 10 bases agree with TRBD1. The CDR3 sequence is 16 residues long. V lost 2 bases and J lost 7; bases outside the gene matches: 10. Per the germline V gene, CDR1 is SEHNR and CDR2 is FQNEAQ (reference sequence). In DNA, the CDR3 is TGTGCCAGCAGCTTACCTAATGACAGGGGGCGGTTTGGCTACACCTTC. It is translated as CASSLPNDRGRFGYTF.

This clonotype was counted many times. The chain couples TRBV29-1 to TRBJ2-7, with D possibly TRBD2 on 5 matching bases. V lost 4 bases and J lost 4, with 8 bases in between. The CDR3 has 11 residues. Germline V CDR1 and CDR2: SQVTM, ANQGSEA. The CDR3 DNA reads TGCAGCGTTGCGGGGTATTACGAGCAGTACTTC. Protein sequence: CSVAGYYEQYF.

This clonotype was seen repeatedly, ten times or more. This chain links TRBV10-3 with TRBJ2-3; D gene ambiguous. The length of the CDR3 is 15 residues. V gave up 2 bases and J gave up 2 bases, with 11 bases separating them. Per the germline V gene, CDR1 is ENHRY and CDR2 is SYGVKD. The CDR3 coding sequence is TGTGCCATCAGTGAGCTTGGAACCCCCACAGATACGCAGTATTTT. It translates to CAISELGTPTDTQYF.

This clonotype was seen at least ten times. The V and J genes are TRBV4-2 and TRBJ2-1; D is possibly TRBD1 (8 bases). The ends were cut back, 6 bases at V and 0 bases at J, with 15 bases in the middle. Per the germline V gene, CDR1 is LGHNA and CDR2 is YNFKEQ. The CDR3 is 16 amino acids. The CDR3 loop is CASRPGGGSSYNEQFF. The DNA for the CDR3 is TGTGCCAGCAGACCAGGGGGCGGGAGCTCCTACAATGAGCAGTTCTTC.

This clonotype was recorded many times. V gene TRBV6-2 or TRBV6-3 combines with J gene TRBJ1-5; unclear D gene. Looked up from germline, CDR1 is MNHEY and CDR2 is SVGEGT. This CDR3 is built from 16 residues. Trimming cost V 6 bases and J 2 bases, with 17 bases left between them. The CDR3 loop is CASSADPADRNQPQHF. The CDR3 nucleotides are TGTGCCAGCAGCGCGGACCCCGCAGACCGCAATCAGCCCCAGCATTTT.

This clonotype was seen repeatedly, ten times or more. The CDR3 DNA reads as TGTGCCAGCAGAAAACTGACCCTCTATGGCTACACCTTC. Translated, it gives CASRKLTLYGYTF. The genes are TRBV6-1 and TRBJ1-2, with D hard to call. Trimming pared 6 bases from V and 4 bases from J, leaving 12 bases between. Germline V gives CDR1 MNHNS, CDR2 SASEGT. CDR3 length equals 13 residues.